Only a few counts were recorded for the clone carrying this T cell receptor (beta chain). The antigen remains unidentified. This sample is part of a study of response to subunit inactivated influenza vaccine. TCRdb independently ran MiXCR on the RT-PCR reads; one entry per CDR3 protein. The repertoire includes hundreds of thousands of distinct CDR3 sequences, around 15% of them detected once, and 7.6% sits in the top ten. Overall study findings and caveats: Each seasonal influenza vaccination, the authors suggested, recruits few new T cells.

This CDR3 comprises 18 residues. V was cut by 0 bases and J by 7 bases, with 22 bases left in between. Germline CDR1 ENHRY, CDR2 SYGVKD. This TCR was recovered from a middle-aged man who received an inactivated influenza vaccine. This chain uses TRBV10-3 with TRBJ2-1; D gene ambiguous. This specimen was PBMCs from blood, taken around 15 days before vaccination. The CDR3 loop reads CAISESAGPGAARNEQFF. The CDR3 coding sequence is TGTGCCATCAGTGAGTCCGCCGGTCCGGGTGCCGCCAGGAATGAGCAGTTCTTC.